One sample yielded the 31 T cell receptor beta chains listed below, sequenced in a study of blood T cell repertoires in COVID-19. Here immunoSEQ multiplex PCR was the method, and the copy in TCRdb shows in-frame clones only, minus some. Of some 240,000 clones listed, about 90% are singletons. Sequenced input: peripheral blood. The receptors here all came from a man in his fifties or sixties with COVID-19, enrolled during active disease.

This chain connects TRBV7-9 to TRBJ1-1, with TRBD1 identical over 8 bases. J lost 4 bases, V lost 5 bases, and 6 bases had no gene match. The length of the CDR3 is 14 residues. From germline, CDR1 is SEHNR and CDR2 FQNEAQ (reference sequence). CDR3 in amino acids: CASSPQGALTEAFF. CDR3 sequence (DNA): TGTGCCAGCAGCCCTCAGGGGGCGCTCACTGAAGCTTTCTTT.

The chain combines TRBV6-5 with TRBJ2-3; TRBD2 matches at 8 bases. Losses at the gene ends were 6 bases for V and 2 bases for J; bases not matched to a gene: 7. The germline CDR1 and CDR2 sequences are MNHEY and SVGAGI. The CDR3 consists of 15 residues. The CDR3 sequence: CASRSAGVSTDTQYF. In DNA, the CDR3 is TGTGCCAGCAGATCAGCGGGAGTTTCCACAGATACGCAGTATTTT.

CDR3 DNA: TGTGCCAGCAGTTCAAATTCGTGGGCGGGAGGTGGGGCCAATGAGCAGTTCTTC. Protein: CASSSNSWAGGGANEQFF. V gene TRBV28 combines with J gene TRBJ2-1; 8 positions match TRBD2. This CDR3 has 18 residues. CDR1 is MDHEN, CDR2 SYDVKM, per germline. Losses at the gene ends were 4 bases for V and 6 bases for J; bases not matched to a gene: 17.

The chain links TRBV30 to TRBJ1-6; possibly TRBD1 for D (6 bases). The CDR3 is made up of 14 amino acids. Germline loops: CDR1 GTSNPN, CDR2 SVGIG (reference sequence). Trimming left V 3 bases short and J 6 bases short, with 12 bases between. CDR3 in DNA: TGTGCCTGGAGGGCCGGGACAATTAATTCACCCCTCCACTTT. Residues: CAWRAGTINSPLHF.

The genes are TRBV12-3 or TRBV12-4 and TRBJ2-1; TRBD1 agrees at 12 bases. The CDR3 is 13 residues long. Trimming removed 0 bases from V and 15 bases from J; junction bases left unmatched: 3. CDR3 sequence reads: CASSLAGQGAPFF. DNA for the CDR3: TGTGCCAGCAGTTTAGCGGGACAGGGGGCACCGTTCTTC.

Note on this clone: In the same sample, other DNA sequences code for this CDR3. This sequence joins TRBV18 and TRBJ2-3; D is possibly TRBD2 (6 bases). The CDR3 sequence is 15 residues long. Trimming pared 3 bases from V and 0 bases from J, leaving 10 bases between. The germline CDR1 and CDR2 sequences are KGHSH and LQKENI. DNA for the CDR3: TGTGCCAGCTCACCCGGAGGGACGAGCACAGATACGCAGTATTTT. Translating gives CASSPGGTSTDTQYF.

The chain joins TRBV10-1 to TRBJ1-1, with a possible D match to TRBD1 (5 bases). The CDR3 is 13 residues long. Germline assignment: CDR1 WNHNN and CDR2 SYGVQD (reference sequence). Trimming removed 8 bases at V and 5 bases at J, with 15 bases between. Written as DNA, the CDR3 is TGCGCCAGCTCACGGGGGGGATCTACTGAAGCTTTCTTT. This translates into CASSRGGSTEAFF.

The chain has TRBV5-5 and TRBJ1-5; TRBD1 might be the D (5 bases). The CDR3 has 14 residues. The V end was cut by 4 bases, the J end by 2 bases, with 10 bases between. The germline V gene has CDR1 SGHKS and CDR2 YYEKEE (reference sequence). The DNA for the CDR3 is TGTGCCAGCAGCAGACAGATACGCAATCAGCCCCAGCATTTT. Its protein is CASSRQIRNQPQHF.

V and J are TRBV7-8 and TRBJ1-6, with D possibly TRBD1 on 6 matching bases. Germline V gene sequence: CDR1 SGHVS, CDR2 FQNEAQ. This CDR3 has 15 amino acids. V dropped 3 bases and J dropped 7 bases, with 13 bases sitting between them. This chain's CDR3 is CASSFSRGGNSPLHF. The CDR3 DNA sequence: TGTGCCAGCAGCTTCTCCAGGGGCGGGAATTCACCCCTCCACTTT.

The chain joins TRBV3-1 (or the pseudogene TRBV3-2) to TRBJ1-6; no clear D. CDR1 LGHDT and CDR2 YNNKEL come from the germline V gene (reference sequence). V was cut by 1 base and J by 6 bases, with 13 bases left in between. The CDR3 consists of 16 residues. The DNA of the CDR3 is TGTGCCAGCAGCCAAGGACACTCTCGGGGTAATTCACCCCTCCACTTT. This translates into CASSQGHSRGNSPLHF.

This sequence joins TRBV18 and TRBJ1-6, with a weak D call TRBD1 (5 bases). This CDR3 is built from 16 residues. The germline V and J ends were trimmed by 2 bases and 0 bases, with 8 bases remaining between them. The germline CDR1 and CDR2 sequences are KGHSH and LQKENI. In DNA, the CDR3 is TGTGCCAGCTCACCAACCCAGGGCTCCTATAATTCACCCCTCCACTTT. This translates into CASSPTQGSYNSPLHF.

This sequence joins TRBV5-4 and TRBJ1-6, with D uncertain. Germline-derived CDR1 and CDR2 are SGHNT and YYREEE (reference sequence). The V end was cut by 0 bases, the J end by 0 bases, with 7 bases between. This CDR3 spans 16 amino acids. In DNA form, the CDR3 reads TGTGCCAGCAGCTTGGGGCGGAGCTCCTATAATTCACCCCTCCACTTT. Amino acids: CASSLGRSSYNSPLHF.

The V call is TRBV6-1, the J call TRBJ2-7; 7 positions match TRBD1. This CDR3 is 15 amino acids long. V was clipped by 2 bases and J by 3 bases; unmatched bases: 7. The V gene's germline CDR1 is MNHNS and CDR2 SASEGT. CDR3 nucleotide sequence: TGTGCCAGCAGTGAACTAGGGGGCGCGATCTACGAGCAGTACTTC. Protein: CASSELGGAIYEQYF.

CDR3 region: CASSQPARDRVHEQYF. The CDR3 DNA is TGCGCCAGCAGCCAACCCGCCCGGGACAGGGTCCACGAGCAGTACTTC. The chain is built from TRBV4-1 and TRBJ2-7, with 9 nucleotides matching TRBD1. There are 16 residues in the CDR3. Losses at the gene ends were 2 bases for V and 5 bases for J; bases not matched to a gene: 10. Germline CDR1 and CDR2: MGHRA and YSYEKL.

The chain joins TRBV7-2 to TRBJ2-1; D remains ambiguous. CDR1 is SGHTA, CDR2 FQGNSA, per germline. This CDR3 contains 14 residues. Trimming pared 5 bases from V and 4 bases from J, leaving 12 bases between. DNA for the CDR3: TGTGCCAGCAGCACCACGTACAGTTACAATGAGCAGTTCTTC. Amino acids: CASSTTYSYNEQFF.

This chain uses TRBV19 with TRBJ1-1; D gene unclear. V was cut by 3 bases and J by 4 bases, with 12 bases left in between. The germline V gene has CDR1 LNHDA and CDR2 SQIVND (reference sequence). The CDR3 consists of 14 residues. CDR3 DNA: TGTGCCAGTAGTATGGACGGACGGGGCACTGAAGCTTTCTTT. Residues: CASSMDGRGTEAFF.

The CDR3 DNA follows: TGTGCCAGCAGCCCCGGATTGGAGACCTACGAGCAGTACTTC. Translated: CASSPGLETYEQYF. The chain uses TRBV9 and TRBJ2-7; no firm D call. From germline, CDR1 is SGDLS and CDR2 YYNGEE. Trimming removed 4 bases from V and 2 bases from J, with 13 bases in between. This CDR3 spans 14 amino acids.

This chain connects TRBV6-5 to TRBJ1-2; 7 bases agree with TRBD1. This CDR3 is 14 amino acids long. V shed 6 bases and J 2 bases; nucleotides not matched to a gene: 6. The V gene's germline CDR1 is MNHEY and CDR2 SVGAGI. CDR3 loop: CASRKNRGNYGYTF. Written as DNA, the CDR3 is TGTGCCAGCAGGAAAAACAGGGGCAACTATGGCTACACCTTC.

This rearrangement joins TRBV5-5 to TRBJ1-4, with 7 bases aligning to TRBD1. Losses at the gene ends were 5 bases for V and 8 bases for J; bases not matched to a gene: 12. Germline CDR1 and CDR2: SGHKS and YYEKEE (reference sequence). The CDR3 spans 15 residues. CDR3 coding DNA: TGTGCCAGCAGTTTAACGCAGGGGGTGTGGGAAAAACTGTTTTTT. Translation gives CASSLTQGVWEKLFF.

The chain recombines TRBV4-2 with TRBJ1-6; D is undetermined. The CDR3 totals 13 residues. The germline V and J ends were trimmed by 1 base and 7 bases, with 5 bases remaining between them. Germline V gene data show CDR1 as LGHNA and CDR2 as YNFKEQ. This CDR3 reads CASSQGYNSPLHF. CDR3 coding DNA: TGTGCCAGCAGCCAAGGCTACAATTCACCCCTCCACTTT.

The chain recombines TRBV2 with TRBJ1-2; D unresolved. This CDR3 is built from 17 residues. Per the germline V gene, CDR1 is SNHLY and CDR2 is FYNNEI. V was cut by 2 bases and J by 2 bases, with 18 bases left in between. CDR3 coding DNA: TGTGCCAGCAGTGAACGCCGCCTAAGCCCTAAGAACTATGGCTACACCTTC. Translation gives CASSERRLSPKNYGYTF.

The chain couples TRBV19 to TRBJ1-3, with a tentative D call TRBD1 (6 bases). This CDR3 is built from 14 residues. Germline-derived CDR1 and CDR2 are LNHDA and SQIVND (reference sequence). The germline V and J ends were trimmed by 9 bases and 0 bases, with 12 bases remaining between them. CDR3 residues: CASRQGSSGNTIYF. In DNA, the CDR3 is TGTGCCAGCCGCCAGGGGAGCTCTGGAAACACCATATATTTT.

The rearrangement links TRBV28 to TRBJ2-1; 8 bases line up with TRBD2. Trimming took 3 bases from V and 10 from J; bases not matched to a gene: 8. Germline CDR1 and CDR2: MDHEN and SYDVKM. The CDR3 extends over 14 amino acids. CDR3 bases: TGTGCCAGCAGTTTCCGCGGGAGGCAAGGAGAGCAGTTCTTC. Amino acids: CASSFRGRQGEQFF.

CDR3 bases: TGTGCCAGCAGCATCGACAGGACAGGATATTCTTTGAACACTGAAGCTTTCTTT. Its translation: CASSIDRTGYSLNTEAFF. The chain carries TRBV5-4 and TRBJ1-1, with 7 bases that match TRBD1. Germline V lookup: CDR1 SGHNT, CDR2 YYREEE (reference sequence). There are 18 residues in the CDR3. The trim removed 4 bases at V and 0 bases at J, leaving 15 bases unmatched.

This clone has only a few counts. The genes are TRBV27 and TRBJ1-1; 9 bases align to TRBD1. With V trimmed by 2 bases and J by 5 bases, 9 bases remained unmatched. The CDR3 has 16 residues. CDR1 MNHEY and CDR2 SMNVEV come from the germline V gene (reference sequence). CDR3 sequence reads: CASSLRITGGATEAFF. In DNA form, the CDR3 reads TGTGCCAGCAGTTTAAGGATTACAGGGGGCGCGACTGAAGCTTTCTTT.

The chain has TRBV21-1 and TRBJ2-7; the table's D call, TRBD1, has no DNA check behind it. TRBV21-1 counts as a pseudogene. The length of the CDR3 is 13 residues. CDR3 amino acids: CASSRTSSYEQYF. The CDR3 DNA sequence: TGTGCCAGCAGTCGGACAAGCTCCTACGAGCAGTACTTC.

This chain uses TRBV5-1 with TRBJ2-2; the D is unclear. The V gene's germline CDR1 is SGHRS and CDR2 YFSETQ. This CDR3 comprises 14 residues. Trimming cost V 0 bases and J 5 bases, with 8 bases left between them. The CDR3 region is CASSLGQTTGELFF. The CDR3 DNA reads TGCGCCAGCAGCTTGGGGCAGACTACCGGGGAGCTGTTTTTT.

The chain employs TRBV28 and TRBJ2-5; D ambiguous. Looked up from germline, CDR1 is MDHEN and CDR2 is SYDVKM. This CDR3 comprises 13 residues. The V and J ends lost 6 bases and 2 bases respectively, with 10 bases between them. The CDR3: CASSLLPQETQYF. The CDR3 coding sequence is TGTGCCAGCAGCCTTCTCCCGCAAGAGACCCAGTACTTC.

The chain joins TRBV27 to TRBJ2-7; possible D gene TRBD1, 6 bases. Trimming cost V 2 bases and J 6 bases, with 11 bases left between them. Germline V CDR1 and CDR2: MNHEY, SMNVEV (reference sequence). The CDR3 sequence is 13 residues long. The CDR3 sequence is CASSLQGRSEQYF. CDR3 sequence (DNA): TGTGCCAGCAGTTTACAGGGGAGATCCGAGCAGTACTTC.

The CDR3: CASSRKREGSYEQYF. DNA for the CDR3: TGTGCCAGTAGTAGAAAGCGGGAGGGCTCCTACGAGCAGTACTTC. J is TRBJ2-7 and V is TRBV19, with 10 positions matching TRBD2. Germline V gene sequence: CDR1 LNHDA, CDR2 SQIVND (reference sequence). J lost 0 bases, V lost 4 bases, and 3 bases had no gene match. This CDR3 has 15 residues.

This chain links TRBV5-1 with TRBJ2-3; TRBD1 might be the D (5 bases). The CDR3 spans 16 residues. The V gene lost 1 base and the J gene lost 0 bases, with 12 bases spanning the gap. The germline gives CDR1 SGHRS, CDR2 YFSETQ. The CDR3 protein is CASSLSPGMSTDTQYF. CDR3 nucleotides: TGCGCCAGCAGCTTGTCGCCAGGGATGAGCACAGATACGCAGTATTTT.